This T cell receptor (beta chain) came from a study of tissue T cells after allogeneic stem cell transplantation. Data came from immunoSEQ multiplex PCR; TCRdb stores just in-frame clones and leaves some out. This table holds some 6,100 clones, roughly 47% found once. Regarding the study as a whole: Motif-based clustering found tissue-specific repertoire signatures shared across patients, though few clones were shared. The patient cohort was small and clinically heterogeneous, with limited sampling depth.

Germline V gene data show CDR1 as SNHLY and CDR2 as FYNGKV (reference sequence). CDR3 length: 15 residues. With V trimmed by 5 bases and J by 4 bases, 5 bases remained unmatched. Comments on this clone: Its antigen is still unknown. Genes and germline are mouse. The CDR3 end is not reached by the read, which stops 1 residue before it; the germline J gene fills it in.

Noted time point: mouse harvest day 7 after allogeneic transplant. The graft held 10^6 splenic CD5+ T cells and 10^7 T-cell-depleted bone marrow cells. B6 (H2b) cells into BALB/c (H2d) mice; tissues taken at day 7 or 14. The sequence came from a female BALB/c mouse given C57BL/6 T cells with graft-versus-host disease after an allogeneic hematopoietic cell transplant. The chain links TRBV3 to TRBJ1-4; 9 nucleotides line up with TRBD1. Specimen: skin. The CDR3 bases that were read are TGTGCCAGCAGCGTGGGACAGGGAGGCAACGAAAGATTATTT. Its protein is CASSVGQGGNERLF. The complete CDR3 reads CASSVGQGGNERLFF.